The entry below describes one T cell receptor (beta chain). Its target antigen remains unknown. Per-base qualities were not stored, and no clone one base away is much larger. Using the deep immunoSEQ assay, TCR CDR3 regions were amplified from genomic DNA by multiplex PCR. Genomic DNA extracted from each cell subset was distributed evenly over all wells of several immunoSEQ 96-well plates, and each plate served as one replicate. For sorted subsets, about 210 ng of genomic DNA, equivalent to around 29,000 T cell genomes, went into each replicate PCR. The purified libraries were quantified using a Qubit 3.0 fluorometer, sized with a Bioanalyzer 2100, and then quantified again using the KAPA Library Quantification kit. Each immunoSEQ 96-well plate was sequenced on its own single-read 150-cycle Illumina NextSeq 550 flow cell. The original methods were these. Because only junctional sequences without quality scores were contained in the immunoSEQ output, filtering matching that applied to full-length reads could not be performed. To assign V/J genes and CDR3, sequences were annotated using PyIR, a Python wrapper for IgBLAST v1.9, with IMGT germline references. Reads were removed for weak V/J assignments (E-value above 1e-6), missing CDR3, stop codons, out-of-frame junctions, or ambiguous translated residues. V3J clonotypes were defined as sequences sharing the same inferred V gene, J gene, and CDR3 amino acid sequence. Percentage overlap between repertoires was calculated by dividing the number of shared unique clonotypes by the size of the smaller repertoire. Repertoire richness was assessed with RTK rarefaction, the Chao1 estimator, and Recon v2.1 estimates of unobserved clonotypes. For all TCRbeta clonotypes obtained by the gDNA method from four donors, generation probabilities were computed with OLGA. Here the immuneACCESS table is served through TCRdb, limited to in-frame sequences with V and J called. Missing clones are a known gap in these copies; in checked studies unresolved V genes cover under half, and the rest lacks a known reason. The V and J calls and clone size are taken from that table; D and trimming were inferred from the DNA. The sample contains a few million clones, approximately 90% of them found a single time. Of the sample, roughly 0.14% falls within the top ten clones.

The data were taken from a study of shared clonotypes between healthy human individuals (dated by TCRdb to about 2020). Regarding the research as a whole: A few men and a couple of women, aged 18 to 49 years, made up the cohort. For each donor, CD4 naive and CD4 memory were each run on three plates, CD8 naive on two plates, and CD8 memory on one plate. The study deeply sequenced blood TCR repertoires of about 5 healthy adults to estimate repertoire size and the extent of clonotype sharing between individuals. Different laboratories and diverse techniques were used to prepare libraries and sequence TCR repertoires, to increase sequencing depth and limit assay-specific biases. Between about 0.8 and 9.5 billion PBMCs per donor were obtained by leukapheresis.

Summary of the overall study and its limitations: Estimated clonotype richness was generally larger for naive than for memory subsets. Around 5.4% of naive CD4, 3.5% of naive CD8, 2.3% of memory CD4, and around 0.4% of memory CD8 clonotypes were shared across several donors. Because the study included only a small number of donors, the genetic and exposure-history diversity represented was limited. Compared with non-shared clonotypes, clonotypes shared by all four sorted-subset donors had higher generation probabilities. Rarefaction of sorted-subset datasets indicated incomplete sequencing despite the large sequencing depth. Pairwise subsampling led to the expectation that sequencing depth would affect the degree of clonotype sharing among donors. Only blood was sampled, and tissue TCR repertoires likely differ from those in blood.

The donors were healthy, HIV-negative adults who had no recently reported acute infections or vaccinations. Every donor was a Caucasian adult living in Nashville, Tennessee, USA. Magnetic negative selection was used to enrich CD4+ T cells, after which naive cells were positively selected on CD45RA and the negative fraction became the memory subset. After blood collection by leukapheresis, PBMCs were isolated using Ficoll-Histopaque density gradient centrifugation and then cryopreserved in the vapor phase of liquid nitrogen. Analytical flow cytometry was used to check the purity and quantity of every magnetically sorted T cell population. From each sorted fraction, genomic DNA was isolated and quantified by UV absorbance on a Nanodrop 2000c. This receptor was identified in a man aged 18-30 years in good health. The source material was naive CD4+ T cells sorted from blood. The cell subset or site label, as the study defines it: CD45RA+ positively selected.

The CDR3 is CASSPGSGRMNTEAFF. The nucleotide sequence reads TGCGCCAGCAGCCCCGGGAGTGGGCGCATGAACACTGAAGCTTTCTTT. This chain is built from TRBV4-1 and TRBJ1-1; no D segment can be confidently identified. CDR3 length: 16 amino acids, cysteine to phenylalanine. The kept DNA is CDR3 alone, 48 bases in frame from the first base. The germline V gene specifies MGHRA as CDR1 and YSYEKL as CDR2. V sheds 4 bases and J sheds 0 bases, leaving 15 bases between their ends.